This T cell receptor (beta chain) stems from a study of metastatic and nonmetastatic thyroid tumors. Study as a whole: Where malignant and benign thyroid patients were concerned, repertoires were compared across blood and tumor or nodule tissue. Broader study findings: Reports indicated that malignant thyroid tumors showed significantly higher TCR beta diversity than benign nodules did, in blood and tumor.

J was trimmed by 8 bases and V by 3 bases; bases with no gene match: 12. CDR1 is SGHTS and CDR2 is YDEGEE in the germline V gene. CDR3 size: 15 residues. In the study's own analysis: The authors used CDR3 differences across clinicopathological groups to build a distant-metastasis classifier for papillary thyroid cancer. TCRdb re-called the PCR reads via MiXCR. For this entry, the V and J calls and clone size follow TCRdb and not the study's own pipeline. The sample lists 9,900 or so clones, 25% to 30% occurring once. All patients reached thyroid surgery having received no treatment beforehand. In regard to this clone: Its antigen is undetermined.

The V gene is TRBV5-8, the J gene TRBJ1-2, with TRBD1 matching 8 bases. This TCR was recovered from a female donor with papillary thyroid cancer or a benign thyroid nodule (not recorded which). Some clones in this sample may be carry-over from other donors' samples. The sequencing sample was made of tumor tissue. The CDR3 coding sequence is TGTGCCAGCAGCTATGGACAGGGAAGAGCCGGCGGCTACACCTTC. Protein sequence: CASSYGQGRAGGYTF.